One sample yielded the 18 T cell receptor beta chains listed below, sequenced in a study of cytomegalovirus exposure and HLA in healthy donors (TCRdb year 2017). Libraries were made using the immunoSEQ multiplex PCR assay. For the multiplex PCR, a mixture combining 60 forward primers for TCR Vbeta segments and 13 reverse primers for TCR Jbeta segments was used. Held by TCRdb, this immuneACCESS table contains in-frame sequences only and omits some clones. Under half of the omission traces to an unresolved V gene where checked; the cause of the rest is unknown. The sample has around 200,000 clones on record, about 89% of them singletons. 1% of the sample comes from the top ten. The sequenced sample consisted of PBMCs. These receptors were collected from a woman under 30 in good health and CMV-seronegative.

As for this clone: An end of the junction does not agree with germline; a read error may underlie this. The gene calls are TRBV10-2 and TRBJ2-3; TRBD1 matches 8 bases. The V gene's germline CDR1 is WSHSY and CDR2 SAAADI. The CDR3 is 15 amino acids. The CDR3 nucleotides read TGCGCCAGCAGTGCAGGACAGGGCGACACAAATACGCAGTATTTT. Its translation is CASSAGQGDTNTQYF.

The chain links TRBV19 to TRBJ2-5, with D possibly TRBD2 on 5 matching bases. The CDR3 has 15 residues. Germline V gene data show CDR1 as LNHDA and CDR2 as SQIVND (reference sequence). V was cut by 8 bases and J by 5 bases, with 21 bases left in between. The CDR3: CASRRSEAGSETQYF. In DNA form, the CDR3 reads TGTGCCAGTCGGCGGTCGGAGGCAGGTTCGGAGACCCAGTACTTC.

CDR3: CASRTAGTTNTGELFF. CDR3 nucleotides: TGTGCCAGTAGAACGGCCGGGACAACGAACACCGGGGAGCTGTTTTTT. V is TRBV7-2 and J is TRBJ2-2; D is possibly TRBD1 (6 bases). Trimming cost V 9 bases and J 0 bases, with 17 bases left between them. CDR1 is SGHTA and CDR2 is FQGNSA in the germline V gene. This CDR3 is 16 amino acids long.

V and J are TRBV5-8 and TRBJ1-2; tentatively, D is TRBD1 (6 bases). Germline V CDR1 and CDR2: SGHTS, YDEGEE. This CDR3 comprises 15 residues. The ends were cut back, 0 bases at V and 4 bases at J, with 13 bases in the middle. The CDR3 sequence: CASSLETGHFYGYTF. The CDR3 DNA sequence: TGTGCCAGCAGCTTGGAAACGGGACACTTCTATGGCTACACCTTC.

This sequence joins TRBV7-3 and TRBJ2-1; TRBD2 aligns across 12 bases. Germline values: CDR1 SGHTA, CDR2 FQGTGA. This CDR3 comprises 18 residues. With V trimmed by 5 bases and J by 0 bases, 8 bases remained unmatched. The CDR3 DNA reads TGTGCCAGCAGCCCAAGGACTAGCGGGGTAGACTCCTACAATGAGCAGTTCTTC. This translates into CASSPRTSGVDSYNEQFF.

This clone was counted between two and nine times. The V gene is TRBV11-3, the J gene TRBJ2-3; 8 bases align to TRBD2. The CDR3 runs 15 residues. After removal of 1 base from V and 5 bases from J, the junction contained 5 bases not matched to a gene. Looked up from germline, CDR1 is SGHNT and CDR2 is YENEEA. DNA for the CDR3: TGTGCCAGCAGCTTAGGCGGGGGGCCTGGAGATACGCAGTATTTT. Translating it yields CASSLGGGPGDTQYF.

The V call is TRBV7-8, the J call TRBJ2-7; TRBD1 agrees at 8 bases. This CDR3 comprises 15 residues. J lost 4 bases, V lost 5 bases, and 10 bases had no gene match. The germline gives CDR1 SGHVS, CDR2 FQNEAQ. The CDR3 spells CASSGRTGTSYEQYF. DNA for the CDR3: TGTGCCAGCAGCGGGCGGACAGGGACCTCTTACGAGCAGTACTTC.

V and J are TRBV7-6 and TRBJ2-5, with 8 nucleotides matching TRBD2. The CDR3 extends over 15 amino acids. Germline CDR1 SGHVS, CDR2 FNYEAQ. Trimming took 5 bases from V and 4 from J; bases not matched to a gene: 9. This CDR3 reads CASSPERGPLETQYF. As DNA, the CDR3 is TGTGCCAGCAGCCCGGAGCGGGGGCCACTAGAGACCCAGTACTTC.

This clone was detected only a few times. Additional DNA sequences in this sample encode the identical CDR3. The V gene is TRBV7-9, the J gene TRBJ1-2; 8 bases match TRBD1. Germline V gene sequence: CDR1 SEHNR, CDR2 FQNEAQ (reference sequence). The V gene end was trimmed by 3 bases and the J gene end by 7 bases; junction bases not matched to a gene: 7. The CDR3 has 14 residues. The DNA of the CDR3 is TGTGCCAGCAGCTTGGGGCAGGGGGCAGGTGGCTACACCTTC. It yields the protein CASSLGQGAGGYTF.

The chain recombines TRBV7-9 with TRBJ1-2; possibly TRBD1 for D (6 bases). CDR3 length: 17 residues. V lost 7 bases and J lost 2, with 23 bases in between. The germline V gene encodes CDR1 SEHNR and CDR2 FQNEAQ (reference sequence). The chain's CDR3 is CASIPDRSTPLNYGYTF. As DNA, the CDR3 is TGTGCCAGCATCCCCGACAGGTCTACTCCCCTCAACTATGGCTACACCTTC.

This clone appeared once. The V and J genes are TRBV5-1 and TRBJ2-6, with 8 positions matching TRBD1. The germline CDR1 and CDR2 sequences are SGHRS and YFSETQ. The CDR3 has 17 residues. The J segment lost 3 bases and the V segment lost 2 bases, leaving 7 bases of the junction unmatched. The CDR3 spells CASSFGQGAGGANVLTF. CDR3 sequence (DNA): TGCGCCAGCAGCTTTGGGCAGGGGGCGGGTGGGGCCAACGTCCTGACTTTC.

The chain is built from TRBV5-6 and TRBJ1-2, with 12 bases aligning to TRBD1. Looked up from germline, CDR1 is SGHDT and CDR2 is YYEEEE. V shed 3 bases, J shed 1 base, and the junction held 10 bases outside the gene matches. This CDR3 region has 18 residues. The DNA for the CDR3 is TGTGCCAGCAGCTACCAAGGGACAGGGGGCATTGTTAACTATGGCTACACCTTC. As protein: CASSYQGTGGIVNYGYTF.

J is TRBJ2-5 and V is TRBV6-5; TRBD2 aligns across 8 bases. V was clipped by 4 bases and J by 5 bases; unmatched bases: 9. There are 15 residues in the CDR3. Germline assignment: CDR1 MNHEY and CDR2 SVGAGI. The CDR3 sequence is CASSFLAGSGETQYF. In nucleotides, the CDR3 is TGTGCCAGCAGTTTCTTAGCGGGGTCGGGTGAGACCCAGTACTTC.

The chain carries TRBV18 and TRBJ2-7, with D possibly being TRBD2 (6 bases). The CDR3 totals 14 residues. V lost 2 bases to trimming and J lost 2 bases, with 10 bases between them. Germline CDR1 reads KGHSH; CDR2 reads LQKENI. The CDR3 DNA is TGTGCCAGCTCACCAAGGACTAACACCTACGAGCAGTACTTC. Translated: CASSPRTNTYEQYF.

The CDR3 bases are TGTGCCAGCAGCTTAGAGGGGGCCACTGAAGCTTTCTTT. It encodes CASSLEGATEAFF. The chain carries TRBV11-3 and TRBJ1-1; TRBD1 is a possible D gene (6 bases). V shed 0 bases and J shed 4 bases, with 6 bases lying between them. This CDR3 comprises 13 residues. Germline V CDR1 and CDR2: SGHNT, YENEEA.

V is TRBV4-1 and J is TRBJ1-2; D ambiguous. The CDR3 runs 15 residues. V lost 0 bases to trimming and J lost 4 bases, with 12 bases between them. Germline CDR1 MGHRA, CDR2 YSYEKL. CDR3 sequence reads: CASSQENNRIYGYTF. DNA for the CDR3: TGCGCCAGCAGCCAAGAAAATAACAGAATCTATGGCTACACCTTC.

The chain uses TRBV27 and TRBJ1-1; weak D call: TRBD1 (5 bases). Trimming pared 2 bases from V and 5 bases from J, leaving 9 bases between. This CDR3 contains 13 residues. The germline gives CDR1 MNHEY, CDR2 SMNVEV (reference sequence). The CDR3 nucleotides read TGTGCCAGCAGTTTAGCAGGGTGGACTGAAGCTTTCTTT. Its protein product is CASSLAGWTEAFF.

This clone has just one count. The chain joins TRBV4-2 to TRBJ2-1, with D possibly being TRBD2 (6 bases). In germline, CDR1 is LGHNA, CDR2 YNFKEQ. V was cut by 0 bases and J by 10 bases, with 16 bases left in between. The CDR3 runs to 15 residues. CDR3 coding DNA: TGTGCCAGCAGCCAAGAAGGAGGGACTCAACGCGAGCAGTTCTTC. This gives the protein CASSQEGGTQREQFF.